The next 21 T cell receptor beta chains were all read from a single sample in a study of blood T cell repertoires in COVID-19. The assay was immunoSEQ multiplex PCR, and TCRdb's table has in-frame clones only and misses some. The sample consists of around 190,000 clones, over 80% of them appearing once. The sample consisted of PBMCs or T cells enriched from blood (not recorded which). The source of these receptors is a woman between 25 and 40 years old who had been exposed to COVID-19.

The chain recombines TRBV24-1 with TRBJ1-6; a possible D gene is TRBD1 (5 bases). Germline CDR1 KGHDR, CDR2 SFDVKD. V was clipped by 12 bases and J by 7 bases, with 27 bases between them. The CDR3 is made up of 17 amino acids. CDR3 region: CASTCWGGIPSNSPLHF. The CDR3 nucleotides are TGTGCCTCAACCTGCTGGGGGGGTATTCCTTCCAATTCACCCCTCCACTTT.

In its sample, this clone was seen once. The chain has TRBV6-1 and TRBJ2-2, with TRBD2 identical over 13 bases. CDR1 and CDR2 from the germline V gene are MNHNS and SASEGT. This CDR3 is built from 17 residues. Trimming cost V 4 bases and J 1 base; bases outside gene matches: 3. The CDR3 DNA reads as TGTGCCAGCAGTGTACTAGCGGGGGGGATGAACACCGGGGAGCTGTTTTTT. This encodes CASSVLAGGMNTGELFF.

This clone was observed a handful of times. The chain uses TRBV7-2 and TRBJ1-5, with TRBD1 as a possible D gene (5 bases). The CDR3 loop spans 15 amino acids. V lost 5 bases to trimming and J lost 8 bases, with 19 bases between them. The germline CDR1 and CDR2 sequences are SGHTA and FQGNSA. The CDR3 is CASSPATGPFEPQHF. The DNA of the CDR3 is TGTGCCAGCAGCCCCGCCACAGGTCCTTTTGAGCCCCAGCATTTT.

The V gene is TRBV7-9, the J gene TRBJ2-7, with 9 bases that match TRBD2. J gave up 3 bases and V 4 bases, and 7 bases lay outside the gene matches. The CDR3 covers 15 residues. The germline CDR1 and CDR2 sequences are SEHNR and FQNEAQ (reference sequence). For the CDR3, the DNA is TGTGCCAGCAGCTCCCTAGGTAGCGGGAGCTACGAGCAGTACTTC. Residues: CASSSLGSGSYEQYF.

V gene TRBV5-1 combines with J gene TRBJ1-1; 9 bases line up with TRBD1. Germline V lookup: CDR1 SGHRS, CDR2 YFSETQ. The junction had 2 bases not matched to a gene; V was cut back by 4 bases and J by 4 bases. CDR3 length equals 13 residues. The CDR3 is CASSATGGTEAFF. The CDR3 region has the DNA TGCGCCAGCAGCGCGACAGGGGGCACTGAAGCTTTCTTT.

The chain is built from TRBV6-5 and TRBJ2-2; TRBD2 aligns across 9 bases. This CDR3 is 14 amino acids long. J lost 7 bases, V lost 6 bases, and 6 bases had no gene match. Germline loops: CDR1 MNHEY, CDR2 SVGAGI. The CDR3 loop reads CASRKRGEIGELFF. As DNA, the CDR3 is TGTGCCAGCAGAAAGCGGGGGGAAATCGGGGAGCTGTTTTTT.

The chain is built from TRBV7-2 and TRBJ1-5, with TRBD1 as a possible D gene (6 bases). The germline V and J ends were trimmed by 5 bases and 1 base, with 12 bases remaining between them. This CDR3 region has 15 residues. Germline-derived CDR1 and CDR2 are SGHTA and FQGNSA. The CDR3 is CASSLWTVSNQPQHF. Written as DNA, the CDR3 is TGTGCCAGCAGCCTATGGACAGTGAGCAATCAGCCCCAGCATTTT.

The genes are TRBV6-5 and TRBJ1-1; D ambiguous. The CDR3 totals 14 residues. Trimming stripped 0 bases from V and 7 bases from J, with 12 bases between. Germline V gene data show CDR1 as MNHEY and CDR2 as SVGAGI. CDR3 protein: CASSYSASSGEAFF. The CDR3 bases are TGTGCCAGCAGTTACTCGGCGTCATCGGGTGAAGCTTTCTTT.

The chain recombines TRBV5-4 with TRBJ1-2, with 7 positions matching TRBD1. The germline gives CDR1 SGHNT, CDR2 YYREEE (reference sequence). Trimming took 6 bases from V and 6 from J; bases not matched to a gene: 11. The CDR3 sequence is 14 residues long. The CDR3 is CASTWGQRWDGYTF. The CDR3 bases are TGTGCCAGCACGTGGGGACAGAGATGGGATGGCTACACCTTC.

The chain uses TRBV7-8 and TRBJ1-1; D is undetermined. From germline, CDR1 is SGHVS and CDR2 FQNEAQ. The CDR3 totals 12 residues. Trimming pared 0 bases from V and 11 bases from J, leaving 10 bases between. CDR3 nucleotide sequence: TGTGCCAGCAGCTTAGCTCTAGCAGACGCTTTCTTT. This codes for CASSLALADAFF.

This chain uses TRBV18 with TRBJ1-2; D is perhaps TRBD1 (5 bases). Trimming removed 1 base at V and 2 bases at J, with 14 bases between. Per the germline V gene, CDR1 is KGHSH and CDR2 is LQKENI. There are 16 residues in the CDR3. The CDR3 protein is CASSPLVGKGNYGYTF. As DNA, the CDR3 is TGTGCCAGCTCACCACTCGTAGGGAAGGGGAACTATGGCTACACCTTC.

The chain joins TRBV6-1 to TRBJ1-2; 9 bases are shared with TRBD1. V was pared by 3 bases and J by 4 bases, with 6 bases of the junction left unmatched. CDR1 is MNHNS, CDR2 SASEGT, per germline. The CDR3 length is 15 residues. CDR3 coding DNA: TGTGCCAGCAGTGACCCCTGGGACAGGGCCTATGGCTACACCTTC. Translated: CASSDPWDRAYGYTF.

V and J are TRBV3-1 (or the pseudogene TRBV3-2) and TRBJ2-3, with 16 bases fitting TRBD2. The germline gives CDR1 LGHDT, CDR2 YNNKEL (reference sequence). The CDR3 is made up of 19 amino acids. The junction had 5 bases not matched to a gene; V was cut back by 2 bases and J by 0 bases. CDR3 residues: CASSQFGTSGGASTDTQYF. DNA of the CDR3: TGTGCCAGCAGCCAATTTGGGACTAGCGGGGGGGCTAGCACAGATACGCAGTATTTT.

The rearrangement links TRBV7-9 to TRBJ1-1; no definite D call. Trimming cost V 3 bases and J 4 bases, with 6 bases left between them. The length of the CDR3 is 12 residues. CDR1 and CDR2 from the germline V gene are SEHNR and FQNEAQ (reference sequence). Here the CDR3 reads CASSFPGTEAFF. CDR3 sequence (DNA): TGTGCCAGCAGCTTTCCGGGCACTGAAGCTTTCTTT.

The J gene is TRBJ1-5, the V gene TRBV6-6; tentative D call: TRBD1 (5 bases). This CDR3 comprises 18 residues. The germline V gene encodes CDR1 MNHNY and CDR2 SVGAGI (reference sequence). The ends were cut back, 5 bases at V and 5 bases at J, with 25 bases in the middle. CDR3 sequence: CASSPTIPQGTQYQPQHF. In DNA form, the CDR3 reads TGTGCCAGCAGTCCTACAATCCCTCAGGGTACCCAATATCAGCCCCAGCATTTT.

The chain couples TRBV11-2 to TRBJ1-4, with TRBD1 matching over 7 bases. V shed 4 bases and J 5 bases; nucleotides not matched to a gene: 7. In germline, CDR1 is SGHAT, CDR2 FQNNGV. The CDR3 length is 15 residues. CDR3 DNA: TGTGCCAGCAGCTCGTCCGGGACAGAGAATGAAAAACTGTTTTTT. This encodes CASSSSGTENEKLFF.

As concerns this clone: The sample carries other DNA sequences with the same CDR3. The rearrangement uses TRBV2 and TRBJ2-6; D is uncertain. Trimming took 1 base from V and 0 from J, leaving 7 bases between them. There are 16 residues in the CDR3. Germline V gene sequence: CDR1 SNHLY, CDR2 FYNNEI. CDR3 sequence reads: CASSEVTGSGANVLTF. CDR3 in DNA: TGTGCCAGCAGTGAAGTGACGGGCTCTGGGGCCAACGTCCTGACTTTC.

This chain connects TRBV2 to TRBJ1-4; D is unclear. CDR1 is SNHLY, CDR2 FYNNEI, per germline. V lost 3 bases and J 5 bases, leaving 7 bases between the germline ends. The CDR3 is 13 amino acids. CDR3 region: CASSDGQNEKLFF. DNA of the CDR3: TGTGCCAGCAGTGATGGGCAGAATGAAAAACTGTTTTTT. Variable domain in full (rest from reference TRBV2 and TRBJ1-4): EPEVTQTPSHQVTQMGQEVILRCVPISNHLYFYWYRQILGQKVEFLVSFYNNEISEKSEIFDDQFSVERPDGSNFTLKIRSTKLEDSAMYFCASSDGQNEKLFFGSGTQLSVL.

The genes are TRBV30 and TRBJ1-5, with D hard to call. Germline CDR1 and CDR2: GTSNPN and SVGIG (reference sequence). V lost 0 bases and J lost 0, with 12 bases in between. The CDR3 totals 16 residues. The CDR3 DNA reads TGTGCCTGGAGTGTATCCGGGATGCTTAGCAATCAGCCCCAGCATTTT. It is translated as CAWSVSGMLSNQPQHF.

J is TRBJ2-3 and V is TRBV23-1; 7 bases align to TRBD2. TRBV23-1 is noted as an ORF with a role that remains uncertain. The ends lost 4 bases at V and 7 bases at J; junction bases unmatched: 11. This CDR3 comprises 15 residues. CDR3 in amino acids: CASSLASGPRHTQYF. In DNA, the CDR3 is TGCGCCAGCAGTCTTGCTAGCGGTCCCCGTCATACGCAGTATTTT.

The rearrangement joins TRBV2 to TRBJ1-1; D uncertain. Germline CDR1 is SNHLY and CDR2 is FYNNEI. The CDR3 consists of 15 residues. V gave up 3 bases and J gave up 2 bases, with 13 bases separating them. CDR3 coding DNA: TGTGCCAGCAGTGATTCAGCGGCGGTTAACACTGAAGCTTTCTTT. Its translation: CASSDSAAVNTEAFF.